The rows below give T cell receptor beta chains drawn from one sample of a study of blood T cell repertoires in COVID-19. Clones were sequenced by immunoSEQ multiplex PCR, and TCRdb holds only the in-frame ones, with some missing. In the table there are about 270,000 clones, about 87% of which are singletons. The sample comprised PBMCs or T cells enriched from blood (not recorded which). The receptors shown here come from a woman aged 40 to 50 with acute COVID-19. Each CDR3 is given with its conserved first and last residue. A D gene is named only where the DNA matches it firmly. Clone size is shown for a subset of rows, as once, few, many or a class of expanded clone.

V gene	J gene	D gene	clone size	CDR3 protein	CDR3 DNA
TRBV7-9	TRBJ1-4	NA	NA	CASSRATNEKLFF	TGTGCCAGCAGCCGTGCAACTAATGAAAAACTGTTTTTT
TRBV28	TRBJ2-7	TRBD1	NA	CASSSTGGAYEQYF	TGTGCCAGCAGCTCGACAGGGGGCGCCTACGAGCAGTACTTC
TRBV5-1	TRBJ2-2	NA	few	CASSIGQTTGELFF	TGCGCCAGCAGCATCGGCCAGACAACCGGGGAGCTGTTTTTT
TRBV6-1	TRBJ1-2	NA	few	CASSEGQFYGYTF	TGTGCCAGCAGTGAAGGGCAATTCTATGGCTACACCTTC
TRBV2	TRBJ1-6	NA	NA	CASRSGSGSPLHF	TGTGCCAGCAGAAGTGGTAGCGGTTCACCCCTCCACTTT
TRBV3-1/TRBV3-2	TRBJ2-1	TRBD1	once	CASSQPGTGGEQFF	TGTGCCAGCAGCCAACCTGGTACAGGGGGCGAGCAGTTCTTC
TRBV3-1/TRBV3-2	TRBJ1-3	NA	few	CASSQASSGNTIYF	TGTGCCAGCAGCCAAGCCAGCTCTGGAAACACCATATATTTT
TRBV7-8	TRBJ1-4	NA	NA	CASSLKSGGFNEKLFF	TGTGCCAGCAGCTTGAAGTCTGGGGGGTTCAATGAAAAACTGTTTTTT
TRBV18	TRBJ1-5	NA	NA	CASSPGAPFQPQHF	TGTGCCAGCTCACCGGGGGCCCCTTTCCAGCCCCAGCATTTT
TRBV24-1	TRBJ2-1	TRBD1	NA	CATSDPGGSYNEQFF	TGTGCCACCAGTGACCCAGGGGGCTCCTACAATGAGCAGTTCTTC
TRBV12-3/TRBV12-4	TRBJ2-4	NA	NA	CASSLAQNIQYF	TGTGCCAGCAGTTTGGCTCAAAACATTCAGTACTTC
TRBV13	TRBJ1-1	TRBD1	NA	CASSLEGALNTEAFF	TGTGCCAGCAGCTTAGAGGGGGCACTGAACACTGAAGCTTTCTTT
TRBV15	TRBJ1-2	NA	NA	CATSSAGLYGYTF	TGTGCCACCAGCAGCGCAGGACTCTATGGCTACACCTTC
TRBV14	TRBJ1-1	NA	NA	CASSPRMNTEAFF	TGTGCCAGCAGCCCCCGTATGAACACTGAAGCTTTCTTT
TRBV28	TRBJ2-1	TRBD2	NA	CASSTLLAGVRNEQFF	TGTGCCAGCAGTACACTACTAGCGGGAGTAAGGAATGAGCAGTTCTTC
TRBV18	TRBJ2-1	TRBD2	NA	CASLGEGEQFF	TGTGCCAGCCTTGGGGAGGGAGAGCAGTTCTTC
TRBV14	TRBJ1-4	TRBD1	NA	CASSPLGQANEKLFF	TGTGCCAGCAGCCCATTGGGACAGGCAAATGAAAAACTGTTTTTT
TRBV30	TRBJ1-4	TRBD1	NA	CAWDRDRGGKLFF	TGTGCCTGGGACCGGGACAGGGGTGGGAAACTGTTTTTT
TRBV19	TRBJ2-5	TRBD2	NA	CASSMTSGTSETQYF	TGTGCCAGTAGTATGACTAGCGGGACGTCAGAGACCCAGTACTTC
TRBV7-2	TRBJ2-7	NA	NA	CASSSLGQGGSYEQYF	TGTGCCAGCAGCTCCCTTGGACAGGGAGGGTCATACGAGCAGTACTTC
TRBV28	TRBJ1-1	TRBD1	NA	CASSFSGQGKAFF	TGTGCCAGCAGTTTCTCCGGACAGGGTAAAGCTTTCTTT
TRBV11-2	TRBJ2-2	TRBD2	NA	CASSLPGGNTGELFF	TGTGCCAGCAGCTTACCGGGAGGGAACACCGGGGAGCTGTTTTTT
TRBV9	TRBJ2-1	TRBD2	NA	CASSEGTGRAFYNEQFF	TGTGCCAGCAGCGAAGGAACCGGGAGGGCCTTCTACAATGAGCAGTTCTTC
TRBV27	TRBJ1-6	TRBD1	NA	CASSPFPTGTYNSPLHF	TGTGCCAGCAGTCCCTTTCCGACAGGGACCTATAATTCACCCCTCCACTTT
TRBV19	TRBJ1-4	NA	NA	CASISTGDEKLFF	TGTGCCAGTATATCGACGGGGGACGAAAAACTGTTTTTT
TRBV18	TRBJ2-7	TRBD1	once	CASSKGTGGNYEQYF	TGTGCCAGCTCAAAAGGGACAGGGGGAAATTACGAGCAGTACTTC
TRBV9	TRBJ2-3	TRBD2	NA	CASSLGTSGTFPSYTDTQYF	TGTGCCAGCAGCCTTGGGACTAGCGGGACTTTTCCAAGTTACACAGATACGCAGTATTTT
TRBV3-1/TRBV3-2	TRBJ1-5	NA	few	CASSQDAGLDNQPQHF	TGTGCCAGCAGCCAAGATGCAGGGCTCGACAATCAGCCCCAGCATTTT
TRBV15	TRBJ1-5	TRBD1	NA	CATSRGGTEGSAQHF	TGTGCCACCAGCAGAGGCGGGACAGAGGGATCAGCCCAGCATTTT
TRBV7-2	TRBJ1-5	NA	NA	CASSRLGAGALGPQHF	TGTGCCAGCAGTCGCCTTGGGGCGGGGGCCCTGGGGCCCCAGCATTTT
TRBV5-6	TRBJ1-5	NA	NA	CASSSSGEGNQPQHF	TGTGCCAGCAGCTCCTCGGGGGAGGGCAATCAGCCCCAGCATTTT
TRBV3-1/TRBV3-2	TRBJ1-2	NA	few	CASSQDLGYTF	TGTGCCAGCAGCCAAGATCTTGGCTACACCTTC
TRBV7-6	TRBJ2-1	TRBD1	NA	CASSHFGQGADNEQFF	TGTGCCAGCAGCCATTTTGGACAGGGGGCGGACAATGAGCAGTTCTTC
TRBV2	TRBJ2-2	NA	NA	CASNRGFAGELFF	TGTGCCAGCAATAGGGGGTTTGCCGGGGAGCTGTTTTTT
TRBV11-3	TRBJ1-1	NA	NA	CASSKFMIDEAFF	TGTGCCAGCAGCAAATTTATGATAGATGAAGCTTTCTTT
TRBV18	TRBJ2-7	NA	few	CASKRTASYEQYF	TGTGCCAGCAAACGGACAGCCTCCTACGAGCAGTACTTC
TRBV25-1	TRBJ1-2	NA	once	CASSEYQGSYGYTF	TGTGCCAGCAGTGAATACCAGGGGTCCTATGGCTACACCTTC
TRBV5-5	TRBJ2-1	TRBD2	NA	CASSLRRGRTLYNEQFF	TGTGCCAGCAGCTTGCGGCGCGGGAGGACCTTATACAATGAGCAGTTCTTC
TRBV29-1	TRBJ2-3	NA	NA	CSVEAGTDTQYF	TGCAGCGTTGAGGCGGGAACAGATACGCAGTATTTT
TRBV2	TRBJ1-2	NA	NA	CASTTTAGYGYTF	TGTGCCAGCACCACGACAGCCGGCTATGGCTACACCTTC
TRBV5-1	TRBJ1-1	NA	NA	CASRSGVNTEAFF	TGCGCCAGCCGGTCCGGGGTTAACACTGAAGCTTTCTTT
TRBV19	TRBJ1-6	TRBD1	NA	CASKYRDRENSPLHF	TGTGCCAGTAAATATAGGGACAGGGAGAATTCACCCCTCCACTTT
TRBV15	TRBJ2-7	NA	NA	CATSRDQSYEQYF	TGTGCCACCAGCAGAGATCAGTCCTACGAGCAGTACTTC
TRBV6-4	TRBJ2-3	TRBD2	NA	CASSAELAGIGGTDTQYF	TGTGCCAGCAGTGCCGAACTAGCGGGGATTGGGGGCACAGATACGCAGTATTTT
TRBV6-5	TRBJ2-1	NA	NA	CASSYQGSGDEQFF	TGTGCCAGCAGTTACCAGGGTTCTGGGGATGAGCAGTTCTTC
TRBV9	TRBJ2-6	TRBD1	NA	CASSFRDRGLSGANVLTF	TGTGCCAGCAGCTTCAGGGACAGGGGTCTGTCTGGGGCCAACGTCCTGACTTTC
TRBV7-9	TRBJ1-1	NA	NA	CASSFGGLNTEAFF	TGTGCCAGCAGCTTCGGGGGGCTGAACACTGAAGCTTTCTTT
TRBV29-1	TRBJ2-3	NA	NA	CSVGGGVATDTQYF	TGCAGCGTTGGAGGCGGGGTCGCCACAGATACGCAGTATTTT
TRBV7-2	TRBJ2-2	NA	many	CASSPYTNTGELFF	TGTGCCAGCAGTCCTTATACGAACACCGGGGAGCTGTTTTTT